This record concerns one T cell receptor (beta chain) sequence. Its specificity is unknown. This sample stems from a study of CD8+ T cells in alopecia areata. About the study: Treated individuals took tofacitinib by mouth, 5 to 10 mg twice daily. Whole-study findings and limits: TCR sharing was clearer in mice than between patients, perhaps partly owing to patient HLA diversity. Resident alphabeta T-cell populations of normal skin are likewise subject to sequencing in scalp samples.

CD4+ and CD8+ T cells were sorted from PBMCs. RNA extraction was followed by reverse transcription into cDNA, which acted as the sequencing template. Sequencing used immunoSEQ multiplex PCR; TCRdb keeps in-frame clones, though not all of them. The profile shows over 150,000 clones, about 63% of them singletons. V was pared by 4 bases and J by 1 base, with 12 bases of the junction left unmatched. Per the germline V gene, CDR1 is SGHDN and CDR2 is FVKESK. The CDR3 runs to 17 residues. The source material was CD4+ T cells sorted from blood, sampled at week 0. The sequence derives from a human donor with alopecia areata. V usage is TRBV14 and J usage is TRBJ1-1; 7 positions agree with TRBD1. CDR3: CASSRGLGTVRNTEAFF. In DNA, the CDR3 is TGTGCCAGCAGCCGGGGCTTGGGGACAGTGAGGAACACTGAAGCTTTCTTT.